Below, 6 T cell receptor beta chains from the same sample are listed, as sequenced in a study of T cells in Graves' hyperthyroidism and ophthalmopathy. There were TCR beta CDR3 regions amplified from RNA transcripts. HTBI primers were the set used in a first-round RT-PCR of the TCR CDR3. TCRdb used MiXCR to reprocess the multiplex PCR reads, holding one entry per CDR3 protein. The sample shows around 300,000 distinct CDR3 sequences, about 13% of them seen only once. Sequencing was done on a sample of blood. These receptors all stem from a woman in her forties with Graves' hyperthyroidism.

This clonotype has a count of ten or more. The chain's CDR3 is CASSKDPDGDQPQHF. CDR3 coding DNA: TGCGCCAGCAGCAAAGACCCCGACGGAGATCAGCCCCAGCATTTT. This rearrangement joins TRBV5-1 to TRBJ1-5; the D is unclear. This CDR3 has 15 amino acids. Germline V lookup: CDR1 SGHRS, CDR2 YFSETQ. V lost 4 bases and J lost 5, with 16 bases in between.

This clonotype was seen repeatedly, ten times or more. The rearrangement joins TRBV18 to TRBJ2-1; maybe TRBD2 (5 bases). Trimming pared 5 bases from V and 6 bases from J, leaving 11 bases between. The CDR3 extends over 13 amino acids. The germline gives CDR1 KGHSH, CDR2 LQKENI. CDR3 in DNA: TGTGCCAGCTCAGACGGACGGGGCAATGAGCAGTTCTTC. Its translation: CASSDGRGNEQFF.

This clonotype was observed at least ten times. The chain carries TRBV7-2 and TRBJ2-7, with 7 bases matching TRBD2. The V gene's germline CDR1 is SGHTA and CDR2 FQGNSA. There are 15 residues in the CDR3. The V segment lost 5 bases and the J segment 3 bases; nucleotides outside the gene matches: 10. The CDR3 spells CASSRPGRGSYEQYF. The CDR3 DNA reads as TGTGCCAGCAGCCGCCCCGGTCGCGGGAGCTACGAGCAGTACTTC.

This clonotype was recorded at least ten times. J is TRBJ2-1 and V is TRBV12-3 or TRBV12-4; D remains ambiguous. Trimming left V 3 bases short and J 8 bases short, with 5 bases between. This CDR3 comprises 11 residues. CDR3 sequence: CASSFKDEQFF. The CDR3 DNA follows: TGTGCCAGCAGTTTTAAGGATGAGCAGTTCTTC.

This clonotype has a count of ten or more. The chain links TRBV7-8 to TRBJ1-4; the D gene is possibly TRBD1 (5 bases). With 2 bases removed from V and 8 bases from J, the gap between germline ends came to 15 bases. Per the germline V gene, CDR1 is SGHVS and CDR2 is FQNEAQ. The CDR3 loop spans 15 amino acids. CDR3 DNA: TGTGCCAGCAGCTTAAGTAGCAGGGTACGGGAAAAACTGTTTTTT. Its protein product is CASSLSSRVREKLFF.

In its sample, this clonotype was seen many times. The chain joins TRBV28 to TRBJ1-1, with 11 bases that match TRBD1. The germline V gene has CDR1 MDHEN and CDR2 SYDVKM. The CDR3 sequence is 15 residues long. The V and J ends lost 6 bases and 7 bases, in that order; junction bases with no gene match: 10. CDR3 residues: CASSPADRGQIEAFF. Here the CDR3 DNA reads TGTGCCAGCAGCCCCGCGGACAGGGGGCAGATTGAAGCTTTCTTT.